This entry features one TCR beta chain sequence. This clone has more than one count but fewer than ten. This receptor's antigen is unknown. The record has no base qualities; no much larger clone is one base away. In total, approximately 700 healthy bone marrow donors made up the cohort. At the time of sampling, every cohort member was nominally healthy, though immune exposures that went unrecorded were likely present. The donor was CMV seronegative and was included in the group of under 450 seronegative cohort members. Every donor gave a peripheral blood sample, and the peripheral blood mononuclear cells from that sample were used for TCR beta sequencing. Genomic DNA was extracted from the blood cell samples with the Qiagen DNeasy Blood Extraction Kit. Here V drops 2 bases and J drops 5 bases, and the junction holds 5 bases not matched to any gene. The CDR3 covers 15 residues, taking in both the cysteine and the phenylalanine. Just the 45-base CDR3 DNA is kept, in frame starting at base 1. CDR1 SGHRS and CDR2 YFSETQ were looked up in the germline V gene.

The library was made by the immunoSEQ multiplex PCR assay. The multiplex PCR relied on a mix of 60 forward primers for TCR Vbeta segments and 13 reverse primers for TCR Jbeta segments. A multiplex PCR assay on genomic DNA amplified the CDR3 region of rearranged TCR beta genes. The amplified TCR beta libraries were sequenced on the Illumina HiSeq System as 87-base-pair reads. In the original analysis: A later analysis counted some 80 million unique TCR beta chains across the 666 repertoires, and around 12 million of these chains were shared by at least two donors. To remove PCR and sequencing errors, raw reads were error-corrected and collapsed into unique sequences using a nearest-neighbor algorithm that merged closely related sequences. V, D and J gene segments were assigned by aligning CDR3 sequences to IMGT reference sequences. For a sequence to be retained, at least a six-nucleotide match to both a V gene segment and a J gene segment was required. A rearrangement counted as productive if the CDR3 had no stop codons and remained in frame with V and J, and every other rearrangement counted as non-productive. CDR3 was defined according to IMGT convention as the region running from the second conserved V-encoded cysteine to the conserved J-encoded phenylalanine. The earlier analysis of 500 to 600 of the donors excluded sequences that lacked an unambiguous match to a single V gene segment. An earlier analysis of 500 to 700 of the donors classified V segments as functional when productive rearrangements were above 56.7% and as segregating when the standard deviation between donors was above 5%. A statistical classification framework was built for diagnosing cytomegalovirus status from the catalog of TCR beta chain sequences. In a later analysis, V and J genes were assigned by comparing TCR nucleotide sequences against IMGT/GENE-DB human TR gene sequences. The TCRdist pipeline was used in a later analysis to assign CDR3 sequences and most-parsimonious VDJ recombination scenarios. In a later analysis, each TCR beta chain was defined by its CDR3 amino acid sequence together with its V-gene family, and reads lacking a unique V-gene family were excluded. To address suspected cross-contamination and a sequencing artifact, a later analysis removed around 600 highly shared, low-generation-probability nucleotide sequences. In a later analysis, a clonal expansion index for each public chain was calculated from normalized within-repertoire ranks of inferred template counts. A later analysis computed generation probabilities with a VDJ recombination model fitted to out-of-frame rearrangements, and checked the results against IGoR. A later analysis scored TCR-TCR, TCR-HLA and TCR-CMV co-occurrence with hypergeometric tests, applying a repertoire-size bias correction to TCR pairs. A later analysis estimated false discovery rates by permuting HLA or CMV assignments 20 times. In a later analysis, co-occurring TCRs were grouped using DBSCAN, and TCRdist sequence similarity was added for clustering within HLA-allele-positive subsets. Repertoires with fewer than 30,000 or more than 120,000 public chains were left out of co-occurrence clustering, as were five repertoires with anomalous nucleotide sharing. TCRdb stores this immuneACCESS table with in-frame sequences only. Part of the clones is absent; in the studies checked, under half of the shortfall reflects unresolved V genes, and no reason is known for the rest. D and trimming were read from the DNA, whereas the V and J calls and clone size are those reported in that table. The sample includes under 200,000 clones, with about 90% observed a single time. The top ten constitute about 1% of the sample.

The source of the sample is a study of cytomegalovirus exposure and HLA in healthy donors (dated by TCRdb to about 2017). Some background on the complete study: An earlier analysis of approximately 600 of the donors reported roughly 300 Gb of sequence data and 117 million unique TCR beta sequences from about 200 million T cells. About 280 gigabases of sequencing data and 70 million to 95 million unique TCR sequences made up an early release that covered approximately 700 HLA-typed donors. Of the 300 to 400 genotyped donors, about 80% fell in the genetic ancestry cluster associated with self-reported Caucasian donors. The study aimed to test whether signatures of past pathogen exposure could be identified by cataloging public T cell receptors. The study used immunosequencing to profile the T cell repertoires of 670 or so subjects and linked those repertoires to cytomegalovirus serostatus. Besides the first cohort of roughly 700 subjects, a separate validation cohort made up of 90 to 150 different subjects was used. The study combined high-throughput TCR immunosequencing, statistical association of individual TCRs with disease status, and machine learning to predict cytomegalovirus infection status. A later analysis re-analyzed previously published TCR beta repertoires from hundreds of donors and added high-resolution HLA genotyping to study TCR occurrence patterns. In the later analysis, no new phenotypic data were used to find candidate immune exposures; instead, reliance was placed on TCR beta sequences and their occurrence across donors. In an earlier analysis of around 540 of the donors, high-throughput TCR beta sequencing was used to judge whether each TCR beta V gene segment behaved as functional or pseudogenic. Donor age, sex, ethnicity and CMV serostatus were collected together with the repertoire data. A later genetic analysis used genome-wide SNP genotypes for about 65% of the roughly 700 donors, treating that subset as a discovery cohort. Every repertoire in the discovery cohort had been generated on one and the same sequencing platform. Both class I and class II loci were covered by HLA typing, at four-digit resolution. Typing coverage varied by locus: roughly 620-630 donors for A, B, C, DRB1 and DQB1; more than 500 for DQA1; about 600 for DPA1; about 450 for DPB1. Because of strong linkage in the cohort, roughly five DR-DQ haplotypes were treated as single units for association and clustering. Among about 390 genotyped donors of the cohort, an average of around 240,000 unique TCR beta nucleotide sequences were sequenced per donor, about a sixth of them non-productive.

The study at large found these results: The classifier was reported to diagnose cytomegalovirus status with high specificity and sensitivity in both the original and validation cohorts. In a later analysis, several top co-occurrence clusters were reported to appear linked to parvovirus B19, influenza, CMV and Epstein-Barr virus. For the cohort, immune exposure information was limited to CMV serostatus. Some IMGT-functional V segments, including TRBV6-2 and TRBV6-3, could not be told apart with the 87-base-pair reads, so those segments were excluded. Some 16 rarely observed V segments, including chromosome 9 orphons, were excluded from the earlier analysis of some 590 of the donors because counts were too low. A later genetic analysis associated a missense DCLRE1C variant with V-gene and J-gene trimming of TCR beta chains, and an independent cohort replicated the association. Compared with equally common non-associated chains, HLA-associated TCR beta chains in a later analysis were more clonally expanded and had lower generation probabilities. A further reported finding was that TCR beta sequences accurately predicted the HLA-A and HLA-B alleles for most subjects in the first cohort. The sequencing pipeline was judged likely to have produced a cluster of highly shared sequence variants as a technical artifact. According to a later analysis, most CMV-associated TCR beta chains appeared to be HLA-restricted, and the HLA associations seemed to be driven largely by CMV exposure. Most TCR sequences were seen in very few donors, while some public TCRs were found in many individuals. The cohort was sequenced for TCR beta chains only, and without alpha or paired-chain data the features that could be detected were limited. The study gave a list of 150 to 200 TCR beta chains associated with cytomegalovirus. Specific HLA alleles were associated with roughly 17,000 TCR beta sequences at a false discovery rate of 0.05 in a later analysis. A few of the identified cytomegalovirus-associated TCR beta chains were confirmed in vitro to be specific for cytomegalovirus antigens. Compared with the approximately 600-donor mean, donors in an Asian-associated ancestry cluster had fewer N-insertions in productive TCRs, according to a later genetic analysis. HLA typing was unavailable for some donors at each locus, so association tests used only the typed subset. Presence/absence analyses assumed roughly uniform sequencing depth across donors, an assumption that may not hold. In an earlier analysis of 587 of the donors, most TCR beta V segments appeared in productive rearrangements about 90% or about 30% of the time, broadly matching IMGT annotations. In a later analysis, the rate of TCR association differed among HLA loci, with DRB1 alleles having the most associated TCRs and HLA-C alleles having the fewest. The authors suggested that the approach could potentially be generalized to other disease states and immunological phenotypes. Correlated functional status among segregating V segments might be attributable to linkage disequilibrium, but an unknown experimental factor could not be ruled out. Assigning TCR associations to individual alleles was difficult when HLA alleles, especially DR and DQ, strongly co-occurred.

The chain couples TRBV5-1 to TRBJ2-2; 8 central nucleotides agree with TRBD1. This receptor was taken from a boy aged 2-9 years in good health and CMV-seronegative. The sequencing sample was made of PBMCs. The DNA sequence follows: TGCGCCAGCAGCTTCTCGGGACAGGTTACCGGGGAGCTGTTTTTT. The translation is CASSFSGQVTGELFF.